The rows below give T cell receptor beta chains drawn from one sample of a study of blood T cells in healthy people across ages. TCRdb re-called the 5' RACE reads through MiXCR, storing one row per CDR3 protein. The sample shows approximately 800,000 distinct CDR3 sequences, about 53% of them seen only once. The sample taken for sequencing was blood. These receptors came from a man older than 75 in good health. CDR3s include the opening cysteine and the closing phenylalanine or tryptophan. A row's size may be missing; if present it is once, few, many or a size class.

clone_size | j_call | v_call | cdr3_aa
few | TRBJ2-6 | TRBV15 | CATSRDLPGANVLTF
NA | TRBJ2-1 | TRBV5-1 | CASSLAQDRNEQFF
few | TRBJ2-1 | TRBV25-1 | CASGAGLTYNEQFF
NA | TRBJ1-1 | TRBV5-1 | CASSLVGPLTAEAFF
NA | TRBJ2-1 | TRBV7-2 | CASSLSGKVEDEQFF
NA | TRBJ2-5 | TRBV29-1 | CSVLTAYGQYF
NA | TRBJ2-7 | TRBV5-1 | CASSPGGLGLKAQYF
NA | TRBJ2-7 | TRBV28 | CASSRIGSGRINEQYF
NA | TRBJ2-3 | TRBV29-1 | CSVRDGAVGDTQYF
NA | TRBJ1-5 | TRBV5-1 | CASSVAGNGQPQHF
few | TRBJ1-5 | TRBV10-3 | CAPAFTGQPQHF
few | TRBJ2-5 | TRBV5-1 | CASSGGTGKLYNEQYF
NA | NA | TRBV12-5 | CASGPILTGDYYEQYF
NA | TRBJ2-1 | TRBV18 | CASSQPAGAFNEQFF
NA | NA | TRBV3-1 | CASSQKTGVEQYF
few | TRBJ2-3 | TRBV20-1 | CSARRTADRYAYF